What follows describes a single T cell receptor beta chain. Trimming at V came to 2 bases and at J to 6 bases, leaving 10 bases not matched to a gene. The CDR3 contains 16 residues. CDR1 and CDR2 from the germline V gene are SGHRS and YFSETQ. The sample comes from a study of shared clonotypes between healthy human individuals. Using immunoSEQ multiplex PCR, the repertoire was profiled, and TCRdb retains in-frame clones only, with some absent. The sample lists around 1.1 million clones; 70% to 80% were seen once. The rearrangement uses TRBV5-1 and TRBJ2-7, with 11 bases lining up with TRBD1. The origin of this receptor is a man between 18 and 35 years old in good health. Some clones in this sample may be carry-over from other donors' samples. Sequencing was done on a sample of memory CD4+ T cells from PBMCs. The subset here: CD45RA-negative fraction. The CDR3 spells CASSLRIGQGASEQYF. CDR3 bases: TGCGCCAGCAGCTTACGAATTGGACAGGGGGCTAGCGAGCAGTACTTC.